This is a list of T cell receptor beta chains from one sample in a study of OX40 agonist ivuxolimab in advanced cancers. Some clones are missing from TCRdb's copy, which holds only in-frame ones; the method was immunoSEQ multiplex PCR. The data show 45,000 to 60,000 clones, roughly 77% seen once. The sample was CD4+ or CD8+ T cells sorted from blood, taken in a trial of the OX40 agonist ivuxolimab. These receptors originate from an adult with an advanced solid tumor such as melanoma, head and neck, liver or kidney cancer. CDR3s include the opening cysteine and the closing phenylalanine or tryptophan. A D gene is named only where the DNA matches it firmly. Clone size is shown for a subset of rows, as once, few, many or a class of expanded clone.

j_gene | v_gene | abundance | d_gene | CDR3aa | CDR3nt
TRBJ2-1 | TRBV9 | - | - | CASSVAGHSSYNEQFF | TGTGCCAGCAGCGTAGCCGGACATTCCTCCTACAATGAGCAGTTCTTC
TRBJ1-1 | TRBV11-2 | - | - | CASSLVAGFNTEAFF | TGTGCCAGCAGCTTAGTCGCAGGGTTCAACACTGAAGCTTTCTTT
TRBJ1-2 | TRBV19 | - | - | CASSIVGNILGYTF | TGTGCCAGTAGTATAGTCGGCAATATTTTGGGCTACACCTTC
TRBJ1-5 | TRBV19 | - | - | CASSMEGGQPQHF | TGTGCCAGTAGTATGGAGGGAGGTCAGCCCCAGCATTTT
TRBJ2-7 | TRBV5-5 | - | - | CASSRSATYEQYF | TGTGCCAGCTCCCGGTCAGCGACCTACGAGCAGTACTTC
TRBJ2-7 | TRBV13 | - | - | CASSLTAGRASSYEQYF | TGTGCCAGCAGCTTAACGGCAGGAAGAGCAAGCTCCTACGAGCAGTACTTC
TRBJ2-7 | TRBV18 | - | - | CASSLSWDEQYF | TGTGCCAGCTCACTCAGTTGGGACGAGCAGTACTTC
TRBJ2-5 | TRBV7-9 | - | TRBD2 | CASSRGTSGQETQYF | TGTGCCAGCAGCAGGGGGACTAGCGGCCAGGAGACCCAGTACTTC
TRBJ2-1 | TRBV18 | - | TRBD2 | CASSPSGGQIYNEQFF | TGTGCCAGCTCACCAAGCGGGGGGCAAATATACAATGAGCAGTTCTTC
TRBJ1-4 | TRBV28 | - | TRBD1 | CASSSDRGSEKLFF | TGTGCCAGCAGCTCGGACAGGGGATCGGAAAAACTGTTTTTT
TRBJ1-1 | TRBV6-5 | - | - | CASSVGGTEAFF | TGTGCCAGCAGCGTAGGGGGCACTGAAGCTTTCTTT
TRBJ2-7 | TRBV27 | - | - | CASSLSWVSYEQYF | TGTGCCAGCAGTTTATCATGGGTCTCCTACGAGCAGTACTTC
TRBJ2-5 | TRBV2 | - | - | CASRTVGALQETQYF | TGTGCCAGTCGTACTGTGGGGGCCCTCCAAGAGACCCAGTACTTC
TRBJ2-1 | TRBV6-1 | - | - | CASRTGRAHADEQFF | TGTGCCAGCAGAACCGGGAGAGCCCACGCCGATGAGCAGTTCTTC
TRBJ2-1 | TRBV5-1 | - | TRBD2 | CASSLPGTTYNEQFF | TGCGCCAGCAGCTTACCCGGGACTACCTACAATGAGCAGTTCTTC
TRBJ1-1 | TRBV10-1 | - | - | CASRARLGDTEAFF | TGCGCCAGCAGGGCAAGACTGGGGGACACTGAAGCTTTCTTT
TRBJ1-1 | TRBV19 | once | - | CASKNRANTEAFF | TGTGCCAGTAAGAACAGGGCAAACACTGAAGCTTTCTTT
TRBJ2-1 | TRBV5-1 | - | TRBD2 | CASSLGASGRYNEQFF | TGCGCCAGCAGCTTGGGGGCTAGCGGCCGCTACAATGAGCAGTTCTTC
TRBJ2-1 | TRBV6-1 | - | - | CASSTRGTENNEQFF | TGTGCCAGCAGTACCCGAGGGACGGAGAACAATGAGCAGTTCTTC
TRBJ1-1 | TRBV4-1 | - | - | CASSQGAARVLNTEAFF | TGCGCCAGCAGCCAAGGGGCAGCTCGGGTATTGAACACTGAAGCTTTCTTT
TRBJ2-3 | TRBV5-1 | once | - | CASKEGWTDTQYF | TGCGCCAGCAAGGAGGGTTGGACAGATACGCAGTATTTT
TRBJ2-1 | TRBV6-6 | - | - | CASSYARVSNEQFF | TGTGCCAGCAGTTACGCCCGGGTCTCCAATGAGCAGTTCTTC
TRBJ1-5 | TRBV28 | few | - | CASSSGASSNQPQHF | TGTGCCAGCAGTAGTGGGGCCAGTAGCAATCAGCCCCAGCATTTT
TRBJ2-1 | TRBV19 | - | - | CASSMFARNEQFF | TGTGCCAGTAGTATGTTTGCCCGCAATGAGCAGTTCTTC
TRBJ1-5 | TRBV7-9 | - | TRBD1 | CASSEDRGHQPQHF | TGCGCCAGCAGCGAAGACAGGGGCCATCAGCCCCAGCATTTT
TRBJ2-7 | TRBV18 | - | - | CASSPPGQLYEQYF | TGTGCCAGCTCACCGCCGGGACAACTCTACGAGCAGTACTTC
TRBJ2-1 | TRBV11-2 | - | TRBD1 | CASSPDRGRQFF | TGTGCCAGCAGTCCGGACAGGGGCCGGCAGTTCTTC
TRBJ2-7 | TRBV5-4 | - | TRBD1 | CASSTQGAEEQYF | TGTGCCAGCAGCACACAGGGGGCTGAAGAGCAGTACTTC